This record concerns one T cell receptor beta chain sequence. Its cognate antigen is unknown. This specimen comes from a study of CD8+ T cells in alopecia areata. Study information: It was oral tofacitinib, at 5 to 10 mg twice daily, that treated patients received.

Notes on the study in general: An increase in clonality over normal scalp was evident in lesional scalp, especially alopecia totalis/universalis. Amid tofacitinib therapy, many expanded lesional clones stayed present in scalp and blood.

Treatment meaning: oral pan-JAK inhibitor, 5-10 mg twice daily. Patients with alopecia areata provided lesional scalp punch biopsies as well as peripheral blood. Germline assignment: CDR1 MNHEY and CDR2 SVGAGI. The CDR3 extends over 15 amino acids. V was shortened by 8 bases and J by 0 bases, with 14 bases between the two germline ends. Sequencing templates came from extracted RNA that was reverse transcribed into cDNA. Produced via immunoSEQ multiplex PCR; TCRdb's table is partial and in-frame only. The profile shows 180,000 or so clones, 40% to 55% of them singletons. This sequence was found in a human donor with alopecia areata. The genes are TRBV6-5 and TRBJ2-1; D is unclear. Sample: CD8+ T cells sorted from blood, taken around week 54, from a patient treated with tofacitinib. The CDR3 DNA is TGTGCCAGCCGGGCCGACCCGAGCTCCTACAATGAGCAGTTCTTC. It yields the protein CASRADPSSYNEQFF.